The 16 T cell receptor beta chains given below trace back to one sample, sequenced in a study of post-analysis software for immune sequencing data. Study outcomes and limitations: Patients carried a handful of TRBV segments more frequently than controls did, and TRBV5-6, TRBV5-1 and TRBV20-1 were among them.

No antigen is known for these receptors. Included in the TCR beta cDNA libraries were unique molecular identifiers. TCRdb re-derived calls from the PCR reads in MiXCR, one entry per CDR3 protein. Of 450,000 to 650,000 distinct CDR3 sequences in the sample, 44% were seen once. The sample comprised blood. The source of these receptors is a girl aged 5-17 years with multiple sclerosis.

CDR3 residues: CSPSGAGGPYNEQFF. The CDR3 DNA follows: TGCAGTCCCTCAGGGGCGGGGGGGCCCTACAATGAGCAGTTCTTC. The V gene is TRBV20-1, the J gene TRBJ2-1; 9 bases are shared with TRBD2. Germline V gene lookup returns CDR1 DFQATT and CDR2 SNEGSKA (reference sequence). Germline trimming cut 8 bases from V and 2 bases from J; bases unmatched to any gene: 10. The CDR3 sequence is 15 residues long.

The chain is built from TRBV10-3 and TRBJ1-5; D remains unclear. Trimming left V 2 bases short and J 6 bases short, with 11 bases between. Germline V gene sequence: CDR1 ENHRY, CDR2 SYGVKD. The CDR3 sequence is 14 residues long. CDR3 amino acids: CAISEGEGVQPQHF. In nucleotides, the CDR3 is TGTGCCATCAGTGAGGGGGAGGGAGTTCAGCCCCAGCATTTT.

This clonotype was counted a single time. This rearrangement joins TRBV6-1 to TRBJ2-3, with 7 nucleotides matching TRBD1. Germline CDR1 reads MNHNS; CDR2 reads SASEGT. V lost 4 bases, J lost 6 bases, and 13 bases stayed unmatched. This CDR3 region has 16 residues. As DNA, the CDR3 is TGTGCCAGCAGTGCGATTAGGACAGGCGCTGGTGATACGCAGTATTTT. Translated: CASSAIRTGAGDTQYF.

The chain combines TRBV20-1 with TRBJ2-7; D unclear. From germline, CDR1 is DFQATT and CDR2 SNEGSKA (reference sequence). CDR3 size: 13 residues. Trimming took off 0 bases at V and 1 base at J, with 7 bases between the two ends. This chain's CDR3 is CSARDVSSYEQYF. CDR3 in DNA: TGCAGTGCTAGAGATGTAAGTTCCTACGAGCAGTACTTC.

This clonotype was seen a handful of times. The J gene is TRBJ2-4, the V gene TRBV7-2, with no clear D. V lost 1 base and J 5 bases, leaving 3 bases between the germline ends. CDR3 length: 12 residues. Germline CDR1 is SGHTA and CDR2 is FQGNSA. CDR3 coding DNA: TGTGCCAGCAGCTTAGTAGAAAACATTCAGTACTTC. Translating gives CASSLVENIQYF.

This rearrangement joins TRBV4-1 to TRBJ1-5; 12 bases agree with TRBD1. CDR1 MGHRA and CDR2 YSYEKL come from the germline V gene. This CDR3 is 17 amino acids long. Trimming cost V 3 bases and J 6 bases; bases outside gene matches: 9. The CDR3 is CASSQGGQGALGQPQHF. The CDR3 DNA is TGCGCCAGCAGCCAGGGGGGACAGGGGGCGCTTGGTCAGCCCCAGCATTTT.

A few counts support this clonotype. The CDR3 spells CASSVLTGANHEQFF. CDR3 DNA sequence: TGTGCCAGCAGCGTCTTGACGGGGGCCAACCATGAGCAGTTCTTC. This chain joins TRBV5-4 and TRBJ2-1; D may match TRBD1 or TRBD2 (6 bases each). The V end lost 4 bases, the J end lost 8 bases, and 19 bases lay between the germline ends. The CDR3 is 15 residues long. Germline V gene data show CDR1 as SGHNT and CDR2 as YYREEE (reference sequence). Full variable domain (missing parts from reference TRBV5-4 and TRBJ2-1): ETGVTQSPTHLIKTRGQQVTLRCSSQSGHNTVSWYQQALGQGPQFIFQYYREEENGRGNFPPRFSGLQFPNYSSELNVNALELDDSALYLCASSVLTGANHEQFFGPGTRLTVL.

Notes on this clonotype: The junction differs from germline at one of its ends, possibly a read error. The chain carries TRBV5-1 and TRBJ2-4; 11 bases are shared with TRBD1. The germline V gene encodes CDR1 SGHRS and CDR2 YFSETQ. This CDR3 comprises 16 residues. The CDR3 DNA reads TGTGCCAGCAGCTCCCGGACAGGGGGCCTCCAAAACATTCAGTACTTC. Its protein is CASSSRTGGLQNIQYF. The full variable domain, rest sourced from reference TRBV5-1 and TRBJ2-4, is KAGVTQTPRYLIKTRGQQVTLSCSPISGHRSVSWYQQTPGQGLQFLFEYFSETQRNKGNFPGRFSGRQFSNSRSEMNVSTLELGDSALYLCASSSRTGGLQNIQYFGAGTRLSVL.

This clonotype was observed a few times. The V gene is TRBV4-1, the J gene TRBJ2-7; D gene unclear. Germline V gene lookup returns CDR1 MGHRA and CDR2 YSYEKL. The CDR3 is 14 residues long. Trimming removed 0 bases from V and 2 bases from J, with 8 bases in between. The CDR3 DNA reads TGCGCCAGCAGCCAAGAATCCCTTGCCTACGAGCAGTACTTC. It encodes CASSQESLAYEQYF.

This clonotype appeared a few times. This sequence joins TRBV7-9 and TRBJ2-5; the D is unclear. The CDR3 is 16 residues long. V was clipped by 3 bases and J by 3 bases, with 17 bases between them. Germline assignment: CDR1 SEHNR and CDR2 FQNEAQ (reference sequence). CDR3 coding DNA: TGTGCCAGCAGCTTCCTGGGCCCGGACGGCAAAGAGACCCAGTACTTC. Encoded protein: CASSFLGPDGKETQYF.

The chain joins TRBV5-5 to TRBJ2-5; D is uncertain. Germline V gives CDR1 SGHKS, CDR2 YYEKEE (reference sequence). This CDR3 has 13 residues. The V end was cut by 4 bases, the J end by 4 bases, with 11 bases between. The chain's CDR3 is CASSPPAAETQYF. The CDR3 bases are TGTGCCAGCAGCCCTCCGGCGGCAGAGACCCAGTACTTC.

This CDR3 reads CASSPLRRGYNEQFF. DNA for the CDR3: TGTGCCAGCAGCCCCCTCCGGAGGGGCTACAATGAGCAGTTCTTC. V is TRBV3-1 and J is TRBJ2-1; D perhaps matches TRBD2 (6 bases). V was clipped by 4 bases and J by 3 bases, with 13 bases between them. This CDR3 comprises 15 residues. CDR1 LGHDT and CDR2 YNNKEL come from the germline V gene (reference sequence).

V and J are TRBV5-1 and TRBJ2-5; D is perhaps TRBD1 (7 bases). The CDR3 sequence is 15 residues long. Between the trimmed V and J ends, which lost 3 bases and 2 bases, there was a span of 14 bases. Germline CDR1 is SGHRS and CDR2 is YFSETQ. The CDR3 DNA is TGCGCCAGCAGCTGGGGCAGGGGGAGGCAAGAGACCCAGTACTTC. Encoded protein: CASSWGRGRQETQYF.

J is TRBJ1-2 and V is TRBV12-3 or TRBV12-4, with a tentative D call TRBD1 (6 bases). V gave up 5 bases and J gave up 4 bases, with 17 bases separating them. This CDR3 comprises 15 residues. CDR3 coding DNA: TGTGCCAGCAGTCCCCAACAGGGTATCGCCTATGGCTACACCTTC. Protein product: CASSPQQGIAYGYTF.

V is TRBV20-1 and J is TRBJ2-4, with 8 bases lining up with TRBD1. Germline-derived CDR1 and CDR2 are DFQATT and SNEGSKA (reference sequence). The CDR3 has 13 amino acids. The CDR3 loop is CSRTGLAKNIQYF. The CDR3 DNA reads as TGCAGCCGGACAGGGTTGGCCAAAAACATTCAGTACTTC.

This clonotype has more than one count but fewer than ten. The chain is built from TRBV5-1 and TRBJ1-2, with 7 bases aligning to TRBD1. V lost 4 bases and J lost 3; bases outside the gene matches: 9. Germline CDR1 is SGHRS and CDR2 is YFSETQ. This CDR3 is 15 amino acids long. The CDR3 DNA reads as TGCGCCAGCAGCCCGGACAGGATTGGGTACTATGGCTACACCTTC. Translation gives CASSPDRIGYYGYTF.